This T cell receptor beta chain was identified in a study of Ad26.COV2.S vaccination and SARS-CoV-2 variants. About the research overall: COV1001, an Ad26.COV2.S trial, supplied this vaccine-arm donor.

With respect to this clone: The antigen is unknown.

The assay was immunoSEQ multiplex PCR, and TCRdb's table has in-frame clones only and misses some. The sample lists about 400,000 clones, 89% occurring once. Losses at the gene ends were 0 bases for V and 7 bases for J; bases not matched to a gene: 15. The CDR3 is 16 amino acids. Per the germline V gene, CDR1 is GTSNPN and CDR2 is SVGIG (reference sequence). Stated treatment: around 19 received Ad26.COV2.S at low or high dose, single or two shots; about 5 received placebo; per-sample allocation not given. Sampling took place 63 days after the first vaccine or placebo injection. Vaccination employed an Ad26 vector expressing the Wuhan-strain SARS-CoV-2 spike. Study-wide points: Estimates derived from TCR breadth and depth analyses may have underestimated total T cell responses.

Source: peripheral blood, taken in a trial of Ad26.COV2.S vaccine versus placebo. V usage is TRBV30 and J usage is TRBJ2-7, with 7 bases lining up with TRBD1. The receptor was isolated from a person between 18 and 65 years old who received the Ad26.COV2.S COVID-19 vaccine or a placebo. The CDR3 region is CAWSVLTGATSREQYF. Here the CDR3 DNA reads TGTGCCTGGAGTGTACTTACAGGGGCCACCTCTCGGGAGCAGTACTTC.